This section outlines one T cell receptor beta chain sequence together with its context. The sample belongs to a study of shared clonotypes between healthy human individuals. Germline V lookup: CDR1 MDHEN, CDR2 SYDVKM. V lost 4 bases, J lost 8 bases, and 12 bases lay in between. The CDR3 loop spans 12 amino acids. The table came from immunoSEQ multiplex PCR; TCRdb's copy has only in-frame clones and leaves some out. The sample includes about 2.3 million clones, about 92% of them seen just once. This TCR derives from a man younger than 30 in good health. Some clones in this sample may be carry-over from other donors' samples. The sample comprised naive CD4+ T cells from PBMCs. Subset in this sample: CD45RA+ positively selected. The J gene is TRBJ2-7, the V gene TRBV28, with D uncertain. The DNA of the CDR3 is TGTGCCAGCAGTTCCCCGCTACGGCAGCAGTACTTC. This gives the protein CASSSPLRQQYF.